The 10 T cell receptor beta chains listed next were all sequenced from one sample in a study of blood T cell repertoires in COVID-19. Profiled with immunoSEQ multiplex PCR; TCRdb holds only in-frame clones, not every one. The sample consists of under 250,000 clones, around 83% of them appearing once. Input material: peripheral blood. These receptors were taken from a middle-aged man with active or convalescent COVID-19.

The chain is built from TRBV11-2 and TRBJ1-2; no clear D. V lost 5 bases and J 6 bases, leaving 13 bases between the germline ends. There are 13 residues in the CDR3. Germline-derived CDR1 and CDR2 are SGHAT and FQNNGV. The CDR3: CASSPSGSDGYTF. The CDR3 DNA reads TGTGCCAGCAGCCCGTCGGGGTCCGATGGCTACACCTTC.

The V and J genes are TRBV5-1 and TRBJ1-1; no firm D call. V lost 4 bases and J lost 3, with 10 bases in between. CDR1 is SGHRS and CDR2 is YFSETQ in the germline V gene. The CDR3 spans 13 residues. The CDR3 DNA sequence: TGCGCCAGCAGCCCCCTTTCGGACACTGAAGCTTTCTTT. Its translation: CASSPLSDTEAFF.

In this sample, this clone turned up a few times. The chain recombines TRBV5-1 with TRBJ2-2, with a weak D call TRBD1 (6 bases). The germline V gene has CDR1 SGHRS and CDR2 YFSETQ. The CDR3 spans 14 residues. V was clipped by 5 bases and J by 0 bases, with 8 bases between them. The CDR3 here is CASRTGANTGELFF. The CDR3 nucleotides read TGCGCCAGCAGGACAGGCGCGAACACCGGGGAGCTGTTTTTT. Together with reference TRBV5-1 and TRBJ2-2, the CDR3 gives the full variable domain: KAGVTQTPRYLIKTRGQQVTLSCSPISGHRSVSWYQQTPGQGLQFLFEYFSETQRNKGNFPGRFSGRQFSNSRSEMNVSTLELGDSALYLCASRTGANTGELFFGEGSRLTVL.

A few counts support this clone. This rearrangement joins TRBV14 to TRBJ2-7; 7 bases match TRBD1. Germline V gene lookup returns CDR1 SGHDN and CDR2 FVKESK. With V trimmed by 4 bases and J by 7 bases, 7 bases remained unmatched. CDR3 length: 13 residues. CDR3 DNA sequence: TGTGCCAGCAGCCTCGACAGGGCTAGTGAGCAGTACTTC. This gives the protein CASSLDRASEQYF.

J is TRBJ2-2 and V is TRBV3-1 (or the pseudogene TRBV3-2); 7 bases align to TRBD2. This CDR3 contains 15 residues. In germline, CDR1 is LGHDT, CDR2 YNNKEL (reference sequence). Trimming at V came to 4 bases and at J to 2 bases, leaving 4 bases not matched to a gene. Here the CDR3 reads CASSPGTTNTGELFF. The CDR3 nucleotides read TGTGCCAGCAGCCCCGGGACTACCAACACCGGGGAGCTGTTTTTT.

The sample holds one count of this clone. The gene calls are TRBV5-6 and TRBJ1-2; D possibly corresponds to TRBD1 (6 bases). Looked up from germline, CDR1 is SGHDT and CDR2 is YYEEEE. Trimming left V 1 base short and J 7 bases short, with 20 bases between. The CDR3 consists of 16 residues. The CDR3 region is CASSLYPSGGSGGYTF. CDR3 sequence (DNA): TGTGCCAGCAGCTTGTATCCCTCGGGGGGCTCAGGTGGCTACACCTTC.

In regard to this clone: The junction does not match germline at one end; this may be a read error. The chain couples TRBV19 to TRBJ2-3, with 8 nucleotides matching TRBD1. CDR1 is LNHDA, CDR2 SQIVND, per germline (reference sequence). The CDR3 is made up of 12 amino acids. The CDR3 nucleotides are TGCGGGGTGGGCAGGGGGCGAGATACGCAGTATTTT. Protein sequence: CGVGRGRDTQYF.

This clone was detected only once. This chain uses TRBV28 with TRBJ2-3, with 7 bases matching TRBD2. The CDR3 runs to 15 residues. The germline CDR1 and CDR2 sequences are MDHEN and SYDVKM. V was clipped by 3 bases and J by 4 bases; unmatched bases: 7. CDR3 DNA: TGTGCCAGCAGTTTGCGGGAGAACCCCCCAGATACGCAGTATTTT. Translation: CASSLRENPPDTQYF. Full variable domain (outside the CDR3, taken from reference TRBV28 and TRBJ2-3): DVKVTQSSRYLVKRTGEKVFLECVQDMDHENMFWYRQDPGLGLRLIYFSYDVKMKEKGDIPEGYSVSREKKERFSLILESASTNQTSMYLCASSLRENPPDTQYFGPGTRLTVL.

CDR3 bases: TGTGCCACGGGACTAGCGGGAGATGCCGGGGAGCTGTTTTTT. Protein: CATGLAGDAGELFF. The chain joins TRBV24-1 to TRBJ2-2, with 14 bases lining up with TRBD2. The CDR3 runs 14 residues. The germline gives CDR1 KGHDR, CDR2 SFDVKD. Germline trimming cut 10 bases from V and 6 bases from J; bases unmatched to any gene: 3.

In its sample, this clone was seen a few times. The chain employs TRBV6-2 or TRBV6-3 and TRBJ2-5, with a possible D match to TRBD2 (5 bases). Germline V CDR1 and CDR2: MNHEY, SVGEGT. The CDR3 is 14 residues long. The germline V and J ends were trimmed by 2 bases and 8 bases, with 15 bases remaining between them. CDR3 DNA sequence: TGTGCCAGCAGTTACGATGCGGGTCGGACTACCCAGTACTTC. Protein product: CASSYDAGRTTQYF.